One and the same sample provided the 2 T cell receptor beta chains below, sequenced in a study of blood T cells in healthy people across ages. Primed by a sample-barcoded 5' primer and a J-beta primer mix, a second PCR proceeded for about 6 to 11 cycles. TCRdb re-called the 5' RACE reads through MiXCR, storing one row per CDR3 protein. The profile shows 1.5 million to 2 million distinct CDR3 sequences, about 32% of them singletons. The source material was blood. The receptors were sampled from a woman in her thirties in good health.

The V gene is TRBV5-1, the J gene TRBJ1-1; unclear D gene. V gave up 2 bases and J gave up 8 bases, with 16 bases separating them. Germline-derived CDR1 and CDR2 are SGHRS and YFSETQ. The CDR3 runs 14 residues. The CDR3 DNA is TGCGCCAGCAGCTTCTCAGGACGTCGAGAGGAAGCTTTCTTT. It specifies CASSFSGRREEAFF.

This clonotype turned up a few times. This chain uses TRBV5-1 with TRBJ2-5; TRBD1 matches at 8 bases. Trimming took 3 bases from V and 3 from J; bases not matched to a gene: 13. CDR3 size: 17 residues. The V gene's germline CDR1 is SGHRS and CDR2 YFSETQ. This CDR3 is CASSSIIDRGDKETQYF. DNA of the CDR3: TGCGCCAGCAGCTCGATTATCGACAGGGGCGATAAAGAGACCCAGTACTTC.